The 21 T cell receptor beta chains below come from one sample, sequenced in a study of T cell responses to AZD1222 COVID-19 vaccine (dated by TCRdb to the early 2020s). The library was obtained by the immunoSEQ multiplex PCR assay. Sourced from immuneACCESS, this table was stored by TCRdb with only in-frame sequences that have V and J called. A share of the clones is absent; for the studies checked, an unresolved V gene accounts for under half, and the remainder has no known explanation. This sample lists roughly 40,000 clones; 80% were detected once. The ten largest clones capture about 3.9% of the sample. Interpreted using the paper, the time point label stands for: baseline before first vaccination. The sample consisted of peripheral blood, taken on day 0 of AZD1222 vaccination. These receptors were collected from an adult in good health.

J is TRBJ2-5 and V is TRBV5-8; TRBD1 might be the D (5 bases). This CDR3 spans 12 amino acids. Trimming removed 1 base at V and 5 bases at J, with 6 bases between. Germline V gene data show CDR1 as SGHTS and CDR2 as YDEGEE. CDR3: CASSLYRETQYF. The CDR3 nucleotides are TGTGCCAGCAGCTTGTACAGGGAGACCCAGTACTTC.

V is TRBV7-2 and J is TRBJ1-2, with 11 bases matching TRBD1. The CDR3 consists of 15 residues. V gave up 6 bases and J gave up 8 bases; unmatched junction bases: 11. Germline-derived CDR1 and CDR2 are SGHTA and FQGNSA. CDR3 nucleotide sequence: TGTGCCAGCAGACAGGGACAGGGGGGACCGGAGGGCTACACCTTC. Its protein is CASRQGQGGPEGYTF.

V gene TRBV7-8 combines with J gene TRBJ1-6; D unresolved. This CDR3 spans 13 amino acids. CDR1 SGHVS and CDR2 FQNEAQ come from the germline V gene. V dropped 5 bases and J dropped 7 bases, with 9 bases sitting between them. The CDR3 nucleotides read TGTGCCAGCAGCCCATTACCGAATTCACCCCTCCACTTT. The encoded protein is CASSPLPNSPLHF.

The chain is built from TRBV5-6 and TRBJ1-3; the D gene is possibly TRBD1 (5 bases). The V gene lost 2 bases and the J gene lost 4 bases, with 16 bases spanning the gap. Germline CDR1 SGHDT, CDR2 YYEEEE. The CDR3 totals 16 residues. CDR3 coding DNA: TGTGCCAGCAGCTTAAGAGCCGGGGCGGGCGGAAACACCATATATTTT. It codes for CASSLRAGAGGNTIYF.

This clone was counted only a few times. The chain has TRBV7-7 and TRBJ2-3; D unresolved. The germline V and J ends were trimmed by 1 base and 2 bases, with 4 bases remaining between them. Per germline, CDR1 SSHAT and CDR2 FNYEAQ (reference sequence). The CDR3 sequence is 13 residues long. CDR3 bases: TGTGCCAGCAGCTTAGACTCCACAGATACGCAGTATTTT. Its translation is CASSLDSTDTQYF.

Concerning this clone: The junction shows a germline mismatch at one end, possibly a read error. The chain combines TRBV15 with TRBJ1-1, with 7 bases matching TRBD1. Germline loops: CDR1 LNHNV, CDR2 YYDKDF (reference sequence). This CDR3 has 15 amino acids. The CDR3 reads CATSRETGQFTEAFF. The CDR3 DNA is TGTGCCACCAGCCGAGAAACGGGACAGTTCACTGAAGCTTTCTTT.

This chain joins TRBV9 and TRBJ2-3, with D possibly being TRBD1 or TRBD2 (5 bases each). Trimming removed 4 bases at V and 2 bases at J, with 11 bases between. The germline gives CDR1 SGDLS, CDR2 YYNGEE. The CDR3 sequence is 14 residues long. The DNA of the CDR3 is TGTGCCAGCAGCATCGAGGGGCACACAGATACGCAGTATTTT. This encodes CASSIEGHTDTQYF.

V and J are TRBV5-1 and TRBJ2-1; D not certain. The CDR3 spans 16 residues. V lost 4 bases, J lost 6 bases, and 20 bases lay in between. In germline, CDR1 is SGHRS, CDR2 YFSETQ. This CDR3 reads CASSRSGNIEVNEQFF. CDR3 nucleotide sequence: TGCGCCAGCAGCCGGAGTGGGAATATAGAAGTCAATGAGCAGTTCTTC.

V gene TRBV7-3 combines with J gene TRBJ1-1; tentatively, D is TRBD1 (5 bases). The CDR3 consists of 14 residues. From germline, CDR1 is SGHTA and CDR2 FQGTGA. Trimming took off 5 bases at V and 0 bases at J, with 10 bases between the two ends. The CDR3 here is CASSPGLLNTEAFF. CDR3 sequence (DNA): TGTGCCAGCAGCCCGGGACTTCTGAACACTGAAGCTTTCTTT.

The chain uses TRBV6-2 or TRBV6-3 and TRBJ2-5; D is perhaps TRBD2 (6 bases). Per the germline V gene, CDR1 is MNHEY and CDR2 is SVGEGT. The CDR3 spans 15 residues. V gave up 4 bases and J gave up 5 bases, with 17 bases separating them. The CDR3, as DNA: TGTGCCAGCAGTTGGTTCAGGCGGGATGGTGAGACCCAGTACTTC. This translates into CASSWFRRDGETQYF.

The chain is built from TRBV3-1 (or the pseudogene TRBV3-2) and TRBJ2-7; 10 bases agree with TRBD1. With 1 base clipped from V and 5 bases from J, the junction kept 5 bases outside the gene matches. The CDR3 spans 15 residues. CDR1 and CDR2 from the germline V gene are LGHDT and YNNKEL (reference sequence). CDR3: CASSQGQGAFNEQYF. Written as DNA, the CDR3 is TGTGCCAGCAGCCAAGGACAGGGGGCCTTCAACGAGCAGTACTTC.

V and J are TRBV11-3 and TRBJ1-3; perhaps TRBD1 as D (6 bases). The CDR3 covers 12 residues. Per germline, CDR1 SGHNT and CDR2 YENEEA. V shed 8 bases and J shed 4 bases, with 9 bases lying between them. The CDR3 DNA reads as TGTGCCAGCTCTACAGGGGGAAACACCATATATTTT. It codes for CASSTGGNTIYF.

The chain employs TRBV24-1 and TRBJ2-5, with 13 positions matching TRBD2. Germline CDR1 and CDR2: KGHDR and SFDVKD. CDR3 length: 17 amino acids. J was trimmed by 3 bases and V by 0 bases; bases with no gene match: 3. The CDR3 spells CATSDLGLAGAEETQYF. CDR3 nucleotides: TGTGCCACCAGTGATTTGGGACTAGCGGGGGCAGAAGAGACCCAGTACTTC.

The CDR3 spells CASSISPGLNTEAFF. The CDR3 nucleotides are TGTGCCAGTAGTATAAGCCCAGGGCTGAACACTGAAGCTTTCTTT. The genes are TRBV19 and TRBJ1-1, with D perhaps TRBD1 (5 bases). The germline gives CDR1 LNHDA, CDR2 SQIVND (reference sequence). Trimming took 2 bases from V and 0 from J, leaving 10 bases between them. The CDR3 is made up of 15 amino acids.

This rearrangement joins TRBV29-1 to TRBJ1-5, with D perhaps matching TRBD1 (5 bases). The CDR3 contains 14 residues. V lost 5 bases, J lost 2 bases, and 13 bases lay in between. Per the germline V gene, CDR1 is SQVTM and CDR2 is ANQGSEA. CDR3 amino acids: CSVSSWGGNQPQHF. CDR3 nucleotide sequence: TGCAGCGTTTCGAGTTGGGGGGGCAATCAGCCCCAGCATTTT.

CDR3 bases: TGTGCCAGCAGTGAATGGCTGGGTACGGGAAGCACAGATACGCAGTATTTT. Protein sequence: CASSEWLGTGSTDTQYF. The chain joins TRBV2 to TRBJ2-3; D perhaps matches TRBD2 (5 bases). CDR1 is SNHLY and CDR2 is FYNNEI in the germline V gene. The germline V and J ends were trimmed by 2 bases and 0 bases, with 15 bases remaining between them. The CDR3 loop spans 17 amino acids.

This clone was detected only once. The chain employs TRBV20-1 and TRBJ1-5, with D hard to call. Germline CDR1 reads DFQATT; CDR2 reads SNEGSKA (reference sequence). The CDR3 has 14 residues. Trimming cost V 3 bases and J 5 bases, with 14 bases left between them. CDR3 nucleotides: TGCAGTGCTAGTCCACTACACGGAGATCAGCCCCAGCATTTT. Residues: CSASPLHGDQPQHF.

The sample holds a few counts of this clone. DNA of the CDR3: TGTGCCAGCAGTTACTTACCTGGGGGCACTGAAGCTTTCTTT. As protein: CASSYLPGGTEAFF. This chain uses TRBV6-5 with TRBJ1-1; D possibly corresponds to TRBD1 (5 bases). Germline values: CDR1 MNHEY, CDR2 SVGAGI. This CDR3 spans 14 amino acids. V was shortened by 1 base and J by 4 bases, with 10 bases between the two germline ends.

This chain connects TRBV11-2 to TRBJ2-7, with 7 bases matching TRBD1. The CDR3 contains 14 residues. Germline assignment: CDR1 SGHAT and CDR2 FQNNGV. With V trimmed by 3 bases and J by 6 bases, 8 bases remained unmatched. The CDR3, as DNA: TGTGCCAGCAGCTTCTCCGACAGGGCGGGCGAGCAGTACTTC. Translated: CASSFSDRAGEQYF.

This clone was observed a few times. The V call is TRBV28, the J call TRBJ1-2; the D is unclear. The CDR3 contains 14 residues. Germline CDR1 MDHEN, CDR2 SYDVKM. V dropped 0 bases and J dropped 8 bases, with 13 bases sitting between them. This CDR3 reads CASSLWGWVRGYTF. The CDR3 coding sequence is TGTGCCAGCAGTTTATGGGGATGGGTGAGAGGCTACACCTTC.

The V gene is TRBV3-1 (or the pseudogene TRBV3-2), the J gene TRBJ2-3, with 9 bases that match TRBD2. The CDR3 length is 16 residues. The germline CDR1 and CDR2 sequences are LGHDT and YNNKEL (reference sequence). V was pared by 4 bases and J by 0 bases, with 5 bases of the junction left unmatched. CDR3 nucleotides: TGTGCCAGCAGCCTCCTAGCGGGGTACAGCACAGATACGCAGTATTTT. Its protein is CASSLLAGYSTDTQYF.